The 9 T cell receptor beta chains below come from one sample, sequenced in a study of T cells in Graves' hyperthyroidism and ophthalmopathy. Amplification of TCR beta CDR3 regions used RNA as the template. In the first-round RT-PCR of the TCR CDR3, the HTBI primer set was used. TCRdb called the multiplex PCR reads again in MiXCR, with one record for every CDR3 protein. The data contain roughly 570,000 distinct CDR3 sequences, roughly 50% of them seen just once; the ten biggest clones take up 15% to 20%. The source material was peripheral blood or thyroid tissue (not recorded which). The receptors originated from an adult woman with Graves' disease, either hyperthyroidism or ophthalmopathy (not recorded which).

This sequence joins TRBV2 and TRBJ2-5; TRBD2 matches at 10 bases. The junction had 8 bases not matched to a gene; V was cut back by 2 bases and J by 5 bases. There are 16 residues in the CDR3. Germline V gives CDR1 SNHLY, CDR2 FYNNEI. In DNA form, the CDR3 reads TGTGCCAGCAGTGAACTAGCGGGGGAACCTGAGGAGACCCAGTACTTC. This translates into CASSELAGEPEETQYF.

This clonotype was recorded at least ten times. The CDR3 DNA follows: TGTGCCAGCAGTACCGACACCTACGAGCAGTACTTC. The encoded protein is CASSTDTYEQYF. The chain couples TRBV28 to TRBJ2-7; D is uncertain. Looked up from germline, CDR1 is MDHEN and CDR2 is SYDVKM. V lost 5 bases and J 2 bases, leaving 7 bases between the germline ends. CDR3 size: 12 residues.

This clonotype was picked up a small number of times. This chain uses TRBV6-5 with TRBJ1-6; D is unclear. The V gene lost 6 bases and the J gene lost 9 bases, with 12 bases spanning the gap. Germline CDR1 is MNHEY and CDR2 is SVGAGI. The CDR3 runs to 13 residues. Here the CDR3 reads CASSGRFFSPLHF. For the CDR3, the DNA is TGTGCCAGCAGCGGTCGCTTCTTTTCACCCCTCCACTTT.

This clonotype came up many times. J is TRBJ1-2 and V is TRBV6-5; D not resolved. CDR3 length: 13 residues. Deletions cut 9 bases from V and 4 bases from J, with 15 bases between. Looked up from germline, CDR1 is MNHEY and CDR2 is SVGAGI. The CDR3 here is CASTPDGRYGYTF. The CDR3 bases are TGTGCCAGTACTCCGGACGGACGCTATGGCTACACCTTC.

This chain joins TRBV29-1 and TRBJ2-7, with 7 bases matching TRBD2. The trim removed 5 bases at V and 1 base at J, leaving 5 bases unmatched. CDR3 length: 13 residues. Germline V gene data show CDR1 as SQVTM and CDR2 as ANQGSEA. CDR3 protein: CSVYRAGSYEQYF. In DNA form, the CDR3 reads TGCAGCGTTTACCGAGCGGGATCCTACGAGCAGTACTTC.

V is TRBV7-6 and J is TRBJ1-2; D is perhaps TRBD1 (6 bases). V lost 3 bases, J lost 8 bases, and 16 bases lay in between. The germline V gene encodes CDR1 SGHVS and CDR2 FNYEAQ. The CDR3 sequence is 14 residues long. The CDR3 loop is CASSLTGTHVGYTF. CDR3 coding DNA: TGTGCCAGCAGCTTGACAGGAACCCACGTAGGCTACACCTTC.

This clonotype was counted many times. The chain joins TRBV6-5 to TRBJ1-1; D not certain. The germline gives CDR1 MNHEY, CDR2 SVGAGI. This CDR3 has 13 residues. With 5 bases removed from V and 1 base from J, the gap between germline ends came to 8 bases. The CDR3 DNA is TGTGCCAGCAGTATCCATCGGAACACTGAAGCTTTCTTT. Amino acid sequence: CASSIHRNTEAFF.

The rearrangement links TRBV7-2 to TRBJ1-2; D is ambiguous. This CDR3 is 15 amino acids long. Trimming removed 4 bases at V and 5 bases at J, with 17 bases between. Germline V gene data show CDR1 as SGHTA and CDR2 as FQGNSA. CDR3 bases: TGTGCCAGCAGCTCGAGGGAGTACACCTCATATGGCTACACCTTC. Protein sequence: CASSSREYTSYGYTF.

This clonotype came up many times. J is TRBJ1-4 and V is TRBV10-3; TRBD1 agrees at 7 bases. V was pared by 2 bases and J by 8 bases, with 5 bases of the junction left unmatched. The CDR3 runs to 14 residues. Germline lookup yields CDR1 ENHRY and CDR2 SYGVKD. The DNA of the CDR3 is TGTGCCATCAGTGAGACAGGGGAAGACGAAAAACTGTTTTTT. Protein product: CAISETGEDEKLFF.